The entry below gives a single T cell receptor (beta chain) sequence along with its context. This sample was included in a study of blood T cell repertoires in COVID-19. In the study overall: PBMCs, B-cell-depleted T cells, or T cells were the source of the cDNA or gDNA that made up the material.

In the original processing: Nucleated cell number was recorded as an estimate derived from reference gene primer amplification. The assay was immunoSEQ multiplex PCR, and TCRdb's table has in-frame clones only and misses some. The V and J calls and clone size come from that table; D and trimming were worked out from the DNA. The sample has roughly 250,000 clones; over 75% are singletons. Sequenced input: peripheral blood. The source of this sequence is a human donor in a cohort sampled during active COVID-19.

The CDR3 is CASIQDTEAFF. For the CDR3, the DNA is TGTGCCAGCATACAAGATACTGAAGCTTTCTTT. The V gene is TRBV6-5, the J gene TRBJ1-1; D unclear. The CDR3 has 11 amino acids. Germline CDR1 reads MNHEY; CDR2 reads SVGAGI. The germline V and J ends were trimmed by 7 bases and 5 bases, with 8 bases remaining between them.